These 17 T cell receptor beta chains were sequenced from one sample in a study of T-cell memory formation after mild COVID-19. A single record per CDR3 protein comes from TCRdb applying MiXCR to the 5' RACE reads. Of 350,000 to 400,000 distinct CDR3 sequences detected, around a fifth appear once; the ten largest clones hold under 15%. Sequencing used PBMCs or a T cell subset sorted from them (not recorded which). The receptors originated from an adult woman who had mild COVID-19 (a few samples of this study predate the infection). Cell type and time point are not known.

This clonotype has a count of ten or more. V usage is TRBV7-9 and J usage is TRBJ1-1; 8 bases agree with TRBD1. Unmatched junction bases numbered 6, after V lost 2 bases and J lost 4 bases. Germline V gene lookup returns CDR1 SEHNR and CDR2 FQNEAQ (reference sequence). This CDR3 has 15 residues. This chain's CDR3 is CASSLPTDRATEAFF. CDR3 bases: TGTGCCAGCAGCTTACCGACGGACAGGGCCACTGAAGCTTTCTTT. Drawing the rest from reference TRBV7-9 and TRBJ1-1, the complete variable domain is DTGVSQNPRHKITKRGQNVTFRCDPISEHNRLYWYRQTLGQGPEFLTYFQNEAQLEKSRLLSDRFSAERPKGSFSTLEIQRTEQGDSAMYLCASSLPTDRATEAFFGQGTRLTVV.

This clonotype showed up just a few times. J is TRBJ2-7 and V is TRBV10-3, with 7 bases that match TRBD1. V lost 5 bases to trimming and J lost 2 bases; unmatched junction nucleotides: 6. Looked up from germline, CDR1 is ENHRY and CDR2 is SYGVKD. This CDR3 spans 14 amino acids. CDR3 bases: TGTGCCATCAGTCCGGGACAGATGACCTACGAGCAGTACTTC. It codes for CAISPGQMTYEQYF.

This sequence joins TRBV4-1 and TRBJ2-4; D not resolved. V was clipped by 1 base and J by 0 bases, with 13 bases between them. The CDR3 covers 17 residues. Looked up from germline, CDR1 is MGHRA and CDR2 is YSYEKL. The CDR3 region has the DNA TGCGCCAGCAGCCAAGTTGTTGCCATTGTAGCCAAAAACATTCAGTACTTC. Encoded protein: CASSQVVAIVAKNIQYF.

The chain recombines TRBV5-6 with TRBJ1-5, with no clear D. The ends were cut back, 3 bases at V and 3 bases at J, with 10 bases in the middle. Germline V gives CDR1 SGHDT, CDR2 YYEEEE. There are 14 residues in the CDR3. CDR3 in amino acids: CASSSGLINQPQHF. The CDR3 region has the DNA TGTGCCAGCAGCTCCGGACTCATCAATCAGCCCCAGCATTTT.

The rearrangement uses TRBV5-1 and TRBJ1-2, with TRBD1 matching 7 bases. V lost 4 bases and J lost 3; bases outside the gene matches: 9. This CDR3 spans 15 amino acids. Germline values: CDR1 SGHRS, CDR2 YFSETQ. The CDR3 region is CASSRGQDGYYGYTF. In DNA, the CDR3 is TGCGCCAGCAGCAGAGGACAGGACGGATACTATGGCTACACCTTC.

This clonotype was seen more than once but under ten times. This chain connects TRBV24-1 to TRBJ1-5; D ambiguous. Germline CDR1 is KGHDR and CDR2 is SFDVKD. V shed 4 bases and J shed 0 bases, with 3 bases lying between them. The CDR3 sequence is 13 residues long. CDR3 nucleotide sequence: TGTGCCACCAGTGACACTAGCAATCAGCCCCAGCATTTT. Amino acids: CATSDTSNQPQHF.

There are a few counts of this clonotype. This chain uses TRBV7-9 with TRBJ2-1, with 8 bases identical to TRBD2. Germline CDR1 is SEHNR and CDR2 is FQNEAQ (reference sequence). V trimming: 5 bases; J trimming: 3 bases; junction bases outside the gene matches: 3. The CDR3 sequence is 14 residues long. In nucleotides, the CDR3 is TGTGCCAGCAGCGCACTAGCGGTCTACAATGAGCAGTTCTTC. Amino acid sequence: CASSALAVYNEQFF.

The J gene is TRBJ1-2, the V gene TRBV5-1; no reliable D call. CDR1 is SGHRS and CDR2 is YFSETQ in the germline V gene. CDR3 length equals 13 residues. Trimming took off 4 bases at V and 4 bases at J, with 11 bases between the two ends. CDR3 sequence reads: CASSPDLAYGYTF. The CDR3 nucleotides read TGCGCCAGCAGCCCGGACCTGGCCTATGGCTACACCTTC.

In this sample, this clonotype turned up a few times. The genes are TRBV29-1 and TRBJ2-7, with 13 nucleotides matching TRBD2. This CDR3 has 15 residues. V lost 3 bases and J lost 4; bases outside the gene matches: 6. CDR1 and CDR2 (germline): SQVTM, ANQGSEA. CDR3 amino acids: CSVENRLAGGYEQYF. Here the CDR3 DNA reads TGCAGCGTTGAGAATAGACTAGCGGGAGGATACGAGCAGTACTTC.

This clonotype has more than one count but fewer than ten. The chain employs TRBV6-6 and TRBJ2-7; D is perhaps TRBD1 (6 bases). CDR1 and CDR2 (germline): MNHNY, SVGAGI (reference sequence). CDR3 size: 16 residues. The V gene lost 3 bases and the J gene lost 0 bases, with 15 bases spanning the gap. CDR3 sequence: CASSYSKQGSSYEQYF. The CDR3 region has the DNA TGTGCCAGCAGTTATTCAAAACAGGGAAGCTCCTACGAGCAGTACTTC.

The V and J genes are TRBV25-1 and TRBJ2-5; TRBD1 is a possible D gene (6 bases). V was pared by 2 bases and J by 4 bases, with 17 bases between. The CDR3 has 16 residues. Germline CDR1 reads MGHDK; CDR2 reads SYGVNS. This CDR3 is CASSEGGRGAGETQYF. CDR3 DNA sequence: TGTGCCAGCAGTGAAGGAGGCAGGGGCGCCGGAGAGACCCAGTACTTC.

The chain couples TRBV27 to TRBJ2-7; TRBD1 matches at 7 bases. Germline CDR1 reads MNHEY; CDR2 reads SMNVEV (reference sequence). CDR3 length equals 14 residues. V was pared by 2 bases and J by 3 bases, with 4 bases of the junction left unmatched. CDR3 in DNA: TGTGCCAGCAGTTTAAAAACAGGGGACTACGAGCAGTACTTC. Protein: CASSLKTGDYEQYF.

The V gene is TRBV5-1, the J gene TRBJ2-1, with D tentatively TRBD2 (5 bases). Germline values: CDR1 SGHRS, CDR2 YFSETQ. Trimming removed 4 bases from V and 5 bases from J, with 22 bases in between. This CDR3 comprises 17 residues. The CDR3 DNA follows: TGCGCCAGCAGCACGGGGTGGGGTTCCCTTTGGAACAATGAGCAGTTCTTC. Amino acids: CASSTGWGSLWNNEQFF.

Ten or more counts support this clonotype. The V call is TRBV11-2, the J call TRBJ2-3; 9 bases match TRBD1. CDR3 size: 15 residues. CDR1 is SGHAT, CDR2 FQNNGV, per germline. V gave up 3 bases and J gave up 0 bases; unmatched junction bases: 1. The CDR3 loop is CASSFGTGSTDTQYF. As DNA, the CDR3 is TGTGCCAGCAGCTTCGGGACAGGGAGCACAGATACGCAGTATTTT.

The V call is TRBV6-6, the J call TRBJ2-5; maybe TRBD2 (6 bases). The CDR3 contains 14 residues. V was cut by 0 bases and J by 5 bases, with 10 bases left in between. Germline V gene sequence: CDR1 MNHNY, CDR2 SVGAGI (reference sequence). CDR3 in DNA: TGTGCCAGCAGTTACTCAGCTAGCGCGGAGACCCAGTACTTC. Translated, it gives CASSYSASAETQYF.

The CDR3: CASRGDRGLYNEQFF. The CDR3 DNA reads as TGTGCCAGCAGGGGGGACAGGGGGCTCTACAATGAGCAGTTCTTC. The rearrangement joins TRBV7-6 to TRBJ2-1; 12 bases map to TRBD1. The J segment lost 3 bases and the V segment lost 6 bases, leaving 3 bases of the junction unmatched. This CDR3 is 15 amino acids long. Germline lookup yields CDR1 SGHVS and CDR2 FNYEAQ.

This clonotype was seen only a few times. This chain joins TRBV29-1 and TRBJ1-1, with unresolved D. CDR3 length: 12 amino acids. Germline V gene data show CDR1 as SQVTM and CDR2 as ANQGSEA. V dropped 4 bases and J dropped 5 bases, with 11 bases sitting between them. The CDR3 nucleotides are TGCAGCGTTGCTGGGATTGGGACTGAAGCTTTCTTT. Residues: CSVAGIGTEAFF.